Listed below are T cell receptor beta chains from one sample, sequenced in a study of blood T cell repertoires in COVID-19. This table comes from immunoSEQ multiplex PCR, and its TCRdb copy is limited to in-frame clones, with some not included. The profile shows a few hundred thousand clones, approximately 85% of them singletons. Sample: peripheral blood. All receptors derive from a human donor in a cohort sampled during active COVID-19. CDR3s include the opening cysteine and the closing phenylalanine or tryptophan. D genes are given only for firm matches. Size values are once, few and many counts, or a class for expanded clones, and some rows have none.

v_gene: TRBV3-1/TRBV3-2; j_gene: TRBJ1-1; d_gene: .; abundance: .; CDR3aa: CASSQYGLNTEAFF; CDR3nt: TGTGCCAGCAGCCAATACGGGTTGAACACTGAAGCTTTCTTT
v_gene: TRBV7-9; j_gene: TRBJ1-2; d_gene: .; abundance: .; CDR3aa: CASSLVQANYGYTF; CDR3nt: TGTGCCAGCAGCTTAGTACAGGCTAACTATGGCTACACCTTC
v_gene: TRBV7-2; j_gene: TRBJ1-2; d_gene: TRBD1; abundance: .; CDR3aa: CARAQGLNYGYTF; CDR3nt: TGTGCCAGAGCACAGGGGTTGAACTATGGCTACACCTTC
v_gene: TRBV19; j_gene: TRBJ1-2; d_gene: .; abundance: .; CDR3aa: CASSIMGIGYTF; CDR3nt: TGTGCCAGTAGTATTATGGGCATCGGCTACACCTTC
v_gene: TRBV6-5; j_gene: TRBJ1-4; d_gene: .; abundance: .; CDR3aa: CASSTAGRGREKLFF; CDR3nt: TGTGCCAGCAGTACTGCGGGCCGCGGAAGGGAAAAACTGTTTTTT
v_gene: TRBV2; j_gene: TRBJ1-4; d_gene: .; abundance: .; CDR3aa: CASSEAGGKLFF; CDR3nt: TGTGCCAGCAGTGAAGCCGGGGGTAAACTGTTTTTT
v_gene: TRBV24-1; j_gene: TRBJ2-5; d_gene: .; abundance: .; CDR3aa: CATSDAGIYGETQYF; CDR3nt: TGTGCCACCAGTGACGCAGGCATCTACGGAGAGACCCAGTACTTC
v_gene: TRBV6-5; j_gene: TRBJ1-5; d_gene: .; abundance: .; CDR3aa: CASTTGLEPQHF; CDR3nt: TGTGCCAGCACCACAGGGCTGGAGCCCCAGCATTTT
v_gene: TRBV6-5; j_gene: TRBJ1-1; d_gene: TRBD1; abundance: .; CDR3aa: CASSRRQGGTEAFF; CDR3nt: TGTGCCAGCAGCCGTCGACAGGGTGGGACTGAAGCTTTCTTT
v_gene: TRBV7-9; j_gene: TRBJ1-4; d_gene: .; abundance: .; CDR3aa: CASSSSGGPNEKLFF; CDR3nt: TGTGCCAGCAGCTCTAGCGGGGGGCCTAATGAAAAACTGTTTTTT
v_gene: TRBV14; j_gene: TRBJ1-1; d_gene: .; abundance: .; CDR3aa: CASSLKGEGTEAFF; CDR3nt: TGTGCCAGCAGTCTAAAGGGAGAGGGCACTGAAGCTTTCTTT
v_gene: TRBV5-1; j_gene: TRBJ2-7; d_gene: .; abundance: once; CDR3aa: CASSSVGATGSYEQYF; CDR3nt: TGCGCCAGCAGCTCGGTCGGCGCTACAGGCTCCTACGAGCAGTACTTC
v_gene: TRBV18; j_gene: TRBJ2-2; d_gene: .; abundance: .; CDR3aa: CASSRDSDTGELFF; CDR3nt: TGTGCCAGCTCACGGGACTCAGACACCGGGGAGCTGTTTTTT
v_gene: TRBV19; j_gene: TRBJ1-3; d_gene: .; abundance: .; CDR3aa: CASRPTGISGNTIYF; CDR3nt: TGTGCCAGTAGACCCACAGGGATATCTGGAAACACCATATATTTT
v_gene: TRBV3-1/TRBV3-2; j_gene: TRBJ2-7; d_gene: .; abundance: .; CDR3aa: CASSPSDFSYEQYF; CDR3nt: TGTGCCAGCAGTCCTTCAGACTTTTCCTACGAGCAGTACTTC
v_gene: TRBV15; j_gene: TRBJ2-2; d_gene: TRBD2; abundance: .; CDR3aa: CATSSPPGLAGTGELFF; CDR3nt: TGTGCCACCAGCTCCCCCCCGGGACTAGCGGGGACCGGGGAGCTGTTTTTT
v_gene: TRBV4-1; j_gene: TRBJ2-7; d_gene: .; abundance: few; CDR3aa: CASSQGGDRGQQYF; CDR3nt: TGCGCCAGCAGCCAAGGGGGGGACCGAGGGCAGCAGTACTTC
v_gene: TRBV6-5; j_gene: TRBJ1-1; d_gene: .; abundance: .; CDR3aa: CASSSRNTEAFF; CDR3nt: TGTGCCAGCAGTTCTCGGAACACTGAAGCTTTCTTT
v_gene: TRBV9; j_gene: TRBJ1-4; d_gene: TRBD1; abundance: few; CDR3aa: CASSAAGGSKEKLFF; CDR3nt: TGTGCCAGCAGCGCTGCAGGGGGCTCAAAGGAAAAACTGTTTTTT
v_gene: TRBV24-1; j_gene: TRBJ2-2; d_gene: TRBD2; abundance: .; CDR3aa: CATSGAGAGDTGELFF; CDR3nt: TGTGCCACCAGTGGTGCCGGAGCGGGGGACACCGGGGAGCTGTTTTTT
v_gene: TRBV6-1; j_gene: TRBJ1-5; d_gene: .; abundance: .; CDR3aa: CASSEAGPRAQHF; CDR3nt: TGTGCCAGCAGTGAAGCCGGACCGAGGGCCCAGCATTTT
v_gene: TRBV19; j_gene: TRBJ1-5; d_gene: TRBD1; abundance: .; CDR3aa: CASKGPLGGQGDQPQHF; CDR3nt: TGTGCCAGTAAAGGCCCCCTAGGGGGTCAGGGGGATCAGCCCCAGCATTTT
v_gene: TRBV7-2; j_gene: TRBJ2-5; d_gene: TRBD2; abundance: .; CDR3aa: CASSLKPGLAGGKETQYF; CDR3nt: TGTGCCAGCAGCTTAAAGCCGGGACTAGCGGGGGGTAAAGAGACCCAGTACTTC
v_gene: TRBV5-4; j_gene: TRBJ2-3; d_gene: .; abundance: .; CDR3aa: CASSPETGTDTQYF; CDR3nt: TGTGCCAGCAGCCCGGAGACAGGCACAGATACGCAGTATTTT
v_gene: TRBV10-1; j_gene: TRBJ2-1; d_gene: TRBD2; abundance: .; CDR3aa: CASSEGTSGGDEQFF; CDR3nt: TGCGCCAGCAGTGAGGGGACTAGCGGGGGGGATGAGCAGTTCTTC
v_gene: TRBV6-5; j_gene: TRBJ1-2; d_gene: .; abundance: .; CDR3aa: CASSTRQSTFYGYTF; CDR3nt: TGTGCCAGCAGTACCCGACAGAGTACCTTCTATGGCTACACCTTC
v_gene: TRBV27; j_gene: TRBJ2-7; d_gene: .; abundance: .; CDR3aa: CASRGFYEQYF; CDR3nt: TGTGCCAGCAGGGGCTTTTACGAGCAGTACTTC
v_gene: TRBV5-4; j_gene: TRBJ2-5; d_gene: .; abundance: .; CDR3aa: CASSLERIETQYF; CDR3nt: TGTGCCAGCAGCTTAGAGCGGATAGAGACCCAGTACTTC
v_gene: TRBV20-1; j_gene: TRBJ1-6; d_gene: .; abundance: .; CDR3aa: CSASRQGESPLHF; CDR3nt: TGCAGTGCTAGTCGGCAGGGTGAATCACCCCTCCACTTT
v_gene: TRBV24-1; j_gene: TRBJ2-1; d_gene: .; abundance: .; CDR3aa: CATSDFRQGDNEQFF; CDR3nt: TGTGCCACCAGTGATTTCCGGCAGGGTGACAATGAGCAGTTCTTC
v_gene: TRBV27; j_gene: TRBJ2-4; d_gene: .; abundance: .; CDR3aa: CASSTPTGGIQYF; CDR3nt: TGTGCCAGCAGTACCCCGACAGGCGGCATTCAGTACTTC
v_gene: TRBV5-1; j_gene: TRBJ1-1; d_gene: .; abundance: .; CDR3aa: CASSLSGTEAFF; CDR3nt: TGCGCCAGCAGCTTGTCGGGGACTGAAGCTTTCTTT
v_gene: TRBV7-9; j_gene: TRBJ1-5; d_gene: .; abundance: .; CDR3aa: CASSLGPRPQHF; CDR3nt: TGTGCCAGCAGCTTAGGCCCCAGGCCCCAGCATTTT
v_gene: TRBV6-5; j_gene: TRBJ1-2; d_gene: .; abundance: .; CDR3aa: CASSPLGEIGGYTF; CDR3nt: TGTGCCAGCAGTCCTCTTGGAGAGATCGGGGGCTACACCTTC
v_gene: TRBV5-1; j_gene: TRBJ1-6; d_gene: .; abundance: .; CDR3aa: CASSLVDSSNSPLHF; CDR3nt: TGCGCCAGCAGCTTGGTGGACAGTTCCAATTCACCCCTCCACTTT
v_gene: TRBV9; j_gene: TRBJ1-5; d_gene: TRBD1; abundance: .; CDR3aa: CASSVVRDRGPSTSYSNQPQHF; CDR3nt: TGTGCCAGCAGCGTAGTGAGGGACAGGGGGCCGTCCACTAGTTATAGCAATCAGCCCCAGCATTTT
v_gene: TRBV25-1; j_gene: TRBJ1-1; d_gene: TRBD1; abundance: once; CDR3aa: CASSESDRVLAF; CDR3nt: TGTGCCAGCAGTGAATCGGACAGGGTTCTTGCCTTT
v_gene: TRBV19; j_gene: TRBJ1-5; d_gene: TRBD1; abundance: .; CDR3aa: CASSTGQAHNQPQHF; CDR3nt: TGTGCCAGTAGTACCGGACAGGCGCACAATCAGCCCCAGCATTTT
v_gene: TRBV27; j_gene: TRBJ2-7; d_gene: .; abundance: .; CDR3aa: CASGTFTDYEQYF; CDR3nt: TGTGCCAGCGGGACATTTACGGACTACGAGCAGTACTTC
v_gene: TRBV7-8; j_gene: TRBJ2-7; d_gene: .; abundance: .; CDR3aa: CASSPEGYEQYF; CDR3nt: TGTGCCAGCAGCCCGGAGGGCTACGAGCAGTACTTC
v_gene: TRBV2; j_gene: TRBJ1-2; d_gene: .; abundance: .; CDR3aa: CASSELGSYGYTF; CDR3nt: TGTGCCAGCAGTGAACTGGGCAGCTATGGCTACACCTTC
v_gene: TRBV30; j_gene: TRBJ1-2; d_gene: .; abundance: .; CDR3aa: CAWSVRGGLASGYTF; CDR3nt: TGTGCCTGGAGTGTACGGGGAGGTTTAGCTTCCGGCTACACCTTC
v_gene: TRBV5-6; j_gene: TRBJ1-4; d_gene: TRBD1; abundance: .; CDR3aa: CASSLRDRGRFEKLFF; CDR3nt: TGTGCCAGCAGCTTGAGGGACAGGGGGCGTTTTGAAAAACTGTTTTTT
v_gene: TRBV5-4; j_gene: TRBJ2-3; d_gene: .; abundance: .; CDR3aa: CASSLSGLGDTQYF; CDR3nt: TGTGCCAGCAGCTTGTCAGGGTTGGGTGATACGCAGTATTTT
v_gene: TRBV7-9; j_gene: TRBJ1-4; d_gene: TRBD1; abundance: .; CDR3aa: CASSLGDRGTAEKLFF; CDR3nt: TGTGCCAGCAGCTTAGGGGACAGGGGGACCGCGGAAAAACTGTTTTTT